These T cell receptor beta chains were read from a single sample in a study of T cells in Graves' hyperthyroidism and ophthalmopathy. MiXCR, run by TCRdb on the multiplex PCR reads, gives a single entry per CDR3 protein. The sample consists of around 620,000 distinct CDR3 sequences, about half of them appearing once. What was sequenced was peripheral blood or thyroid tissue (not recorded which). These receptors all stem from an adult woman with Graves' disease, either hyperthyroidism or ophthalmopathy (not recorded which). Both conserved end residues are part of each CDR3. The order of the fields is clone size, CDR3 length, V gene, J gene, D gene, CDR3 DNA, CDR3 protein. A D gene is named only where the DNA matches it firmly. Clone size, where shown, is once, few, many, or a class for clones that have expanded.

clone_size: many; cdr3_length: 13; v_call: TRBV3-1; j_call: TRBJ1-6; d_call: .; cdr3_nt: TGTGCCAGCAGCCAAACTAGGGACGGCGCCCTCCACTTT; cdr3_aa: CASSQTRDGALHF
clone_size: .; cdr3_length: 14; v_call: TRBV9; j_call: TRBJ1-2; d_call: .; cdr3_nt: TGTGCCAGCAGCGTAGAACAGGGACGCAATGGCTACACCTTC; cdr3_aa: CASSVEQGRNGYTF
clone_size: many; cdr3_length: 18; v_call: TRBV10-1; j_call: TRBJ2-2; d_call: TRBD2; cdr3_nt: TGCGCCAGCAGCCCCGGCCCGACTAGCGCCCGTCGCTCCGGGGAGCTGTTTTTT; cdr3_aa: CASSPGPTSARRSGELFF
clone_size: many; cdr3_length: 12; v_call: TRBV12-3/TRBV12-4; j_call: TRBJ1-2; d_call: .; cdr3_nt: TGTGCCAGCAGTTTCGGGCAGGGTGGCTACACCTTC; cdr3_aa: CASSFGQGGYTF
clone_size: .; cdr3_length: 14; v_call: TRBV20-1; j_call: TRBJ1-1; d_call: .; cdr3_nt: TGCAGTGCTCCTACGCTGGTGAGAGGAGGTGAAGCTTTCTTT; cdr3_aa: CSAPTLVRGGEAFF
clone_size: many; cdr3_length: 17; v_call: TRBV11-2; j_call: TRBJ1-2; d_call: .; cdr3_nt: TGTGCCAGCAGCTTTAGGGGGGGACGGGAAGCTCTCTATGGCTACACCTTC; cdr3_aa: CASSFRGGREALYGYTF
clone_size: .; cdr3_length: 14; v_call: TRBV10-3; j_call: TRBJ2-7; d_call: .; cdr3_nt: TGTGCCATCAGTGAGTCGCGGGACGCCTACGAGCAGTACTTC; cdr3_aa: CAISESRDAYEQYF
clone_size: few; cdr3_length: 11; v_call: TRBV10-3; j_call: TRBJ1-1; d_call: .; cdr3_nt: TGTGCCATCCAAGGGAACACTGAAGCTTTCTTT; cdr3_aa: CAIQGNTEAFF
clone_size: few; cdr3_length: 15; v_call: TRBV5-8; j_call: TRBJ2-2; d_call: TRBD1; cdr3_nt: TGTGCCAGCAGCTTGGGACAGGGAATGAGTGGGGAGCTGTTTTTT; cdr3_aa: CASSLGQGMSGELFF
clone_size: many; cdr3_length: 15; v_call: TRBV20-1; j_call: TRBJ2-5; d_call: .; cdr3_nt: TGCAGTGCTAGCGCCAGCATCGAAATCCAAGAGACCCAGTACTTC; cdr3_aa: CSASASIEIQETQYF
clone_size: .; cdr3_length: 16; v_call: TRBV27; j_call: TRBJ2-7; d_call: TRBD1; cdr3_nt: TGTGCCAGCAGTTTACGGCTCGGGACAGGGGGTTACGAGCAGTACTTC; cdr3_aa: CASSLRLGTGGYEQYF
clone_size: .; cdr3_length: 14; v_call: TRBV11-2; j_call: TRBJ2-7; d_call: .; cdr3_nt: TGTGCCAGCAGCTCTTTGAGACACCGCTACGAGCAGTACTTC; cdr3_aa: CASSSLRHRYEQYF
clone_size: .; cdr3_length: 14; v_call: TRBV20-1; j_call: TRBJ2-5; d_call: TRBD2; cdr3_nt: TGCAGTGCTAGAGTCCTAGCGGGAGGAGAGACCCAGTACTTC; cdr3_aa: CSARVLAGGETQYF
clone_size: .; cdr3_length: 19; v_call: TRBV12-3/TRBV12-4; j_call: TRBJ1-1; d_call: .; cdr3_nt: TGTGCCAGCAGTGAAGCCCCCCGCCGGGGTGACGACCCCTACACTGAAGCTTTCTTT; cdr3_aa: CASSEAPRRGDDPYTEAFF
clone_size: .; cdr3_length: 15; v_call: TRBV13; j_call: TRBJ2-2; d_call: .; cdr3_nt: TGTGCCAGCAGCTTCCATAGGTTGAACACCGGGGAGCTGTTTTTT; cdr3_aa: CASSFHRLNTGELFF
clone_size: .; cdr3_length: 13; v_call: TRBV11-3; j_call: TRBJ2-7; d_call: .; cdr3_nt: TGTGCCAGCAGCGGGAGCCCGGTCGGCGAGCAGTACTTC; cdr3_aa: CASSGSPVGEQYF
clone_size: few; cdr3_length: 16; v_call: TRBV10-3; j_call: TRBJ2-7; d_call: .; cdr3_nt: TGTGCCATCAGTGAGCGAGGTCGGCAGGGCTCCTACGAGCAGTACTTC; cdr3_aa: CAISERGRQGSYEQYF
clone_size: .; cdr3_length: 14; v_call: TRBV20-1; j_call: TRBJ2-7; d_call: .; cdr3_nt: TGCAGTGCTAGAGAGTTCATACCCGCCTACGAGCAGTACTTC; cdr3_aa: CSAREFIPAYEQYF
clone_size: .; cdr3_length: 14; v_call: TRBV20-1; j_call: TRBJ1-1; d_call: .; cdr3_nt: TGCAGTGCTAGAGTTCCAGGGAGGGAGACTGAAGCTTTCTTT; cdr3_aa: CSARVPGRETEAFF
clone_size: .; cdr3_length: 13; v_call: TRBV7-9; j_call: TRBJ1-2; d_call: .; cdr3_nt: TGTGCCAGCAGCTTACGGCCCGTCTATGGCTACACCTTC; cdr3_aa: CASSLRPVYGYTF
clone_size: many; cdr3_length: 14; v_call: TRBV5-4; j_call: TRBJ1-6; d_call: .; cdr3_nt: TGTGCCAGCAGCTTGGAAGGGGGGGGTTCACCCCTCCACTTT; cdr3_aa: CASSLEGGGSPLHF
clone_size: many; cdr3_length: 11; v_call: TRBV3-1; j_call: TRBJ2-7; d_call: .; cdr3_nt: TGTGCCACCAGGCAGGGGTACGAGCAGTACTTC; cdr3_aa: CATRQGYEQYF
clone_size: many; cdr3_length: 14; v_call: TRBV12-3/TRBV12-4; j_call: TRBJ2-7; d_call: .; cdr3_nt: TGTGCCAGCACCCGGGGTAGCATCTCCTACGAGCAGTACTTC; cdr3_aa: CASTRGSISYEQYF
clone_size: .; cdr3_length: 14; v_call: TRBV7-2; j_call: TRBJ2-7; d_call: .; cdr3_nt: TGTGCCAGCAGCCCCCCGACGGACTCCTACGAGCAGTACTTC; cdr3_aa: CASSPPTDSYEQYF
clone_size: .; cdr3_length: 16; v_call: TRBV9; j_call: TRBJ1-3; d_call: .; cdr3_nt: TGTGCCAGCAGCGCAGCCGATCCGCTCCTAGGAAACACCATATACTTT; cdr3_aa: CASSAADPLLGNTIYF
clone_size: .; cdr3_length: 15; v_call: TRBV29-1; j_call: TRBJ2-5; d_call: .; cdr3_nt: TGCAGCGTTGGTGAGAGAACACACCTCCAAGAGACCCAGTACTTC; cdr3_aa: CSVGERTHLQETQYF
clone_size: .; cdr3_length: 14; v_call: TRBV29-1; j_call: TRBJ1-3; d_call: .; cdr3_nt: TGCAGCGTTGAAGTCGGAGGGAACGGAAACACCATATATTTT; cdr3_aa: CSVEVGGNGNTIYF
clone_size: .; cdr3_length: 17; v_call: TRBV28; j_call: TRBJ2-7; d_call: TRBD2; cdr3_nt: TGTGCCAGCAGTTCCCTCCCCGGCCTAGCGGGGTCGGCCGAGCAGTACTTC; cdr3_aa: CASSSLPGLAGSAEQYF
clone_size: many; cdr3_length: 14; v_call: TRBV13; j_call: TRBJ1-2; d_call: .; cdr3_nt: TGTGCCAGCAGCTATAGGGCAGGGTTCTATGGCTACACCTTC; cdr3_aa: CASSYRAGFYGYTF
clone_size: few; cdr3_length: 16; v_call: TRBV19; j_call: TRBJ2-2; d_call: TRBD1; cdr3_nt: TGTGCCAGTCAGGGACAGGGCTATCGGAATTCCGGGGAGCTGTTTTTT; cdr3_aa: CASQGQGYRNSGELFF
clone_size: few; cdr3_length: 16; v_call: TRBV15; j_call: TRBJ2-5; d_call: TRBD1; cdr3_nt: TGTGCCAGCAGCCCCAGGACAGGGGGCAACCAAGAGACCCAGTACTTC; cdr3_aa: CASSPRTGGNQETQYF
clone_size: .; cdr3_length: 15; v_call: TRBV7-6; j_call: TRBJ1-2; d_call: .; cdr3_nt: TGTGCCAGCAGCTTGGTCAGGGAACTGGGCTATGGCTACACCTTC; cdr3_aa: CASSLVRELGYGYTF
clone_size: many; cdr3_length: 13; v_call: TRBV7-9; j_call: TRBJ1-5; d_call: .; cdr3_nt: TGTGCCAGCAGCTTAAGTGATGCGAAGCCCCAGCATTTT; cdr3_aa: CASSLSDAKPQHF
clone_size: .; cdr3_length: 12; v_call: TRBV9; j_call: TRBJ2-6; d_call: .; cdr3_nt: TGTGCCAGCAGCGTAGGGGGAAACGTCCTGACTTTC; cdr3_aa: CASSVGGNVLTF
clone_size: .; cdr3_length: 14; v_call: TRBV6-1; j_call: TRBJ1-5; d_call: .; cdr3_nt: TGTGCCAGCAGTGTGAGGACAGAAAATCAGCCCCAGCATTTT; cdr3_aa: CASSVRTENQPQHF
clone_size: once; cdr3_length: 14; v_call: TRBV15; j_call: TRBJ1-1; d_call: TRBD1; cdr3_nt: TGTGCCACCAGCAGAGTGGAGAACAGGGGACAAGCTTTCTTT; cdr3_aa: CATSRVENRGQAFF
clone_size: .; cdr3_length: 20; v_call: TRBV15; j_call: TRBJ1-6; d_call: .; cdr3_nt: .; cdr3_aa: CATSSFYICSVRSLSSPLHF
clone_size: many; cdr3_length: 16; v_call: TRBV29-1; j_call: TRBJ2-7; d_call: TRBD2; cdr3_nt: TGCAGCGTGCTAGTAGCGGGGGCGTCCTTTATCGACGAGCAGTACTTC; cdr3_aa: CSVLVAGASFIDEQYF
clone_size: .; cdr3_length: 12; v_call: TRBV10-3; j_call: TRBJ2-5; d_call: .; cdr3_nt: TGTGCCATCAGTGCTTTGAGGGGGACCCAGTACTTC; cdr3_aa: CAISALRGTQYF
clone_size: many; cdr3_length: 16; v_call: TRBV5-1; j_call: TRBJ2-2; d_call: .; cdr3_nt: TGCGCCAGCAGCTTGGTCGGGGGCAGCCAGACCGGGGAGCTGTTTTTT; cdr3_aa: CASSLVGGSQTGELFF
clone_size: many; cdr3_length: 13; v_call: TRBV20-1; j_call: TRBJ1-5; d_call: .; cdr3_nt: TGCAGTGCTAGAGATGATGGGAATCAGCCCCAGCATTTT; cdr3_aa: CSARDDGNQPQHF
clone_size: .; cdr3_length: 15; v_call: TRBV9; j_call: TRBJ1-1; d_call: .; cdr3_nt: TGTGCCAGCTCACCACCGTCAGGGAGGAGCACTGAAGCTTTCTTT; cdr3_aa: CASSPPSGRSTEAFF
clone_size: many; cdr3_length: 14; v_call: TRBV9; j_call: TRBJ1-6; d_call: TRBD1; cdr3_nt: TGTGCCAGTATCAAGACAGGGCGGGGGGAATCCCTCCACTTT; cdr3_aa: CASIKTGRGESLHF
clone_size: once; cdr3_length: 16; v_call: TRBV7-9; j_call: TRBJ2-7; d_call: .; cdr3_nt: TGTGCCAGCAGTGCCCGTGGGGTCGATAGCTCCTACGAGCAGTACTTC; cdr3_aa: CASSARGVDSSYEQYF
clone_size: many; cdr3_length: 17; v_call: TRBV5-1; j_call: TRBJ2-7; d_call: TRBD1; cdr3_nt: TGCGCCAGCAGCCCGCCTTTTAGGGGACAGGGAGCCTACGAGCAGTACTTC; cdr3_aa: CASSPPFRGQGAYEQYF
clone_size: many; cdr3_length: 14; v_call: TRBV5-1; j_call: TRBJ1-5; d_call: TRBD1; cdr3_nt: TGCGCCAGCAGCCTCGGACAGGGAGATCAGCCCCAGCATTTT; cdr3_aa: CASSLGQGDQPQHF
clone_size: many; cdr3_length: 16; v_call: TRBV7-2; j_call: TRBJ1-3; d_call: TRBD1; cdr3_nt: TGTGCCAGCACCCTGTCCGGGACAGGGACTGGAAACACCATATATTTT; cdr3_aa: CASTLSGTGTGNTIYF
clone_size: .; cdr3_length: 13; v_call: TRBV5-1; j_call: TRBJ1-1; d_call: .; cdr3_nt: TGCGCCACGTCGGGGGTCGGCAACACTGAAGCTTTCTTT; cdr3_aa: CATSGVGNTEAFF
clone_size: few; cdr3_length: 11; v_call: TRBV7-2; j_call: TRBJ1-1; d_call: .; cdr3_nt: TGTGCCAGCATCGAAGGGGTTGAAGCTTTCTTT; cdr3_aa: CASIEGVEAFF
clone_size: .; cdr3_length: 15; v_call: TRBV20-1; j_call: TRBJ1-1; d_call: .; cdr3_nt: TGCAGTGCTAGACCCACAGGGATCTTGGGCACTGAAGCTTTCTTT; cdr3_aa: CSARPTGILGTEAFF
clone_size: .; cdr3_length: 16; v_call: TRBV12-3/TRBV12-4; j_call: TRBJ1-6; d_call: TRBD1; cdr3_nt: TGTGCCAGCAGTTGGCCGGGACAGGGGCATAATTCACCCCTCCACTTT; cdr3_aa: CASSWPGQGHNSPLHF